Given below is one T cell receptor beta chain in context. The target antigen is unknown. Here immunoSEQ multiplex PCR was the method, and the copy in TCRdb shows in-frame clones only, minus some. This sample has some 130,000 clones, with under 90% found just once. The source of the sample is a study of T cell responses to AZD1222 COVID-19 vaccine. Study results and limitations: Only after the peak T cell response were repertoires sampled.

The CDR3 length is 16 residues. From germline, CDR1 is KGHSH and CDR2 LQKENI. V lost 3 bases to trimming and J lost 3 bases; unmatched junction nucleotides: 8. The receptor's source is an adult in good health. The chain couples TRBV18 to TRBJ1-2; 9 positions agree with TRBD1. The sample was peripheral blood, taken on day 0 of AZD1222 vaccination. In DNA, the CDR3 is TGTGCCAGCTCACCGATTCAACAGGGGGCTTACTATGGCTACACCTTC. This codes for CASSPIQQGAYYGYTF. The full variable domain, with the rest looked up from reference TRBV18 and TRBJ1-2, is NAGVMQNPRHLVRRRGQEARLRCSPMKGHSHVYWYRQLPEEGLKFMVYLQKENIIDESGMPKERFSAEFPKEGPSILRIQQVVRGDSAAYFCASSPIQQGAYYGYTFGSGTRLTVV.